This T cell receptor beta chain was recorded in a study of OX40 agonist ivuxolimab in advanced cancers. In regard to this clone: Antigen: not known.

Using immunoSEQ multiplex PCR, the repertoire was profiled, and TCRdb retains in-frame clones only, with some absent. The repertoire holds 50,000 or so clones, with approximately 86% as singletons. The CDR3 has 14 residues. V was pared by 4 bases and J by 2 bases, with 11 bases between. Germline values: CDR1 MNHEY, CDR2 SVGAGI. General study points: Clonal expansion was among the lowest in partial responders at 0.1-3.0 mg/kg, especially CD8+. Averaged across samples, CD8+ T cells carried more expanded clones than CD4+ did.

The sequencing used CD4+ or CD8+ T cells sorted from blood, collected in a trial of the OX40 agonist ivuxolimab. This chain connects TRBV6-5 to TRBJ1-2; the D is unclear. The sequence came from an adult with an advanced solid tumor such as melanoma, head and neck, liver or kidney cancer. The chain's CDR3 is CASSSSPQNYGYTF. In DNA form, the CDR3 reads TGTGCCAGCAGTTCGTCCCCACAAAACTATGGCTACACCTTC.